A single sample is the source of the 14 T cell receptor beta chains below, sequenced in a study of blood T cell repertoires in COVID-19 (dated by TCRdb to about 2020). The library came from the immunoSEQ multiplex PCR assay. Not all clones reach the TCRdb copy of this immuneACCESS table, which keeps in-frame sequences only. Checked studies attribute under half of the gap to unresolved V genes and leave the rest unexplained. The sample table shows some 190,000 clones, and around 85% are seen once. The ten biggest clones cover roughly 3.2% of the sample. Sequenced sample: PBMCs or T cells enriched from blood (not recorded which). The receptors originated from a woman between 25 and 40 years old who had recovered from COVID-19.

The genes are TRBV19 and TRBJ2-3; 9 positions match TRBD2. The CDR3 is 16 amino acids. Germline V gives CDR1 LNHDA, CDR2 SQIVND (reference sequence). Trimming cost V 1 base and J 2 bases; bases outside gene matches: 4. CDR3 in amino acids: CASSIASGDPTDTQYF. The DNA for the CDR3 is TGTGCCAGTAGTATAGCTAGCGGGGACCCCACAGATACGCAGTATTTT.

This sequence joins TRBV12-5 and TRBJ2-1; 9 bases line up with TRBD2. V shed 1 base and J 4 bases; nucleotides not matched to a gene: 5. Germline V gives CDR1 LGHNT, CDR2 FRNRAP. The CDR3 runs to 16 residues. CDR3 sequence reads: CASGLASGGPYNEQFF. The DNA of the CDR3 is TGTGCTAGTGGTTTGGCCAGCGGGGGGCCTTACAATGAGCAGTTCTTC.

CDR3 protein: CSVWTGGYGYTF. In DNA, the CDR3 is TGCAGCGTCTGGACAGGGGGGTATGGCTACACCTTC. The V gene is TRBV29-1, the J gene TRBJ1-2, with 10 bases matching TRBD1. From germline, CDR1 is SQVTM and CDR2 ANQGSEA. V trimming: 6 bases; J trimming: 5 bases; junction bases outside the gene matches: 3. CDR3 length equals 12 residues.

The gene calls are TRBV11-2 and TRBJ2-5; D is possibly TRBD2 (5 bases). Between the trimmed V and J ends, which lost 1 base and 5 bases, there was a span of 14 bases. The germline gives CDR1 SGHAT, CDR2 FQNNGV. The CDR3 covers 15 residues. The DNA for the CDR3 is TGTGCCAGCAGCTTAGGCGGGCCACGAGGGGAGACCCAGTACTTC. This gives the protein CASSLGGPRGETQYF.

This rearrangement joins TRBV18 to TRBJ1-1; weak D call: TRBD1 (6 bases). The CDR3 has 14 amino acids. Trimming stripped 2 bases from V and 7 bases from J, with 14 bases between. In germline, CDR1 is KGHSH, CDR2 LQKENI. The CDR3 sequence is CASSPETTGNEAFF. In DNA form, the CDR3 reads TGTGCCAGCTCACCAGAGACAACAGGGAATGAAGCTTTCTTT.

The chain is built from TRBV5-1 and TRBJ2-7, with 11 nucleotides matching TRBD1. Germline values: CDR1 SGHRS, CDR2 YFSETQ. With V trimmed by 6 bases and J by 2 bases, 16 bases remained unmatched. CDR3 length: 18 amino acids. Here the CDR3 DNA reads TGCGCCAGCAAGCAGGGACAGGGGGTTTTGCCTCGGACCTACGAGCAGTACTTC. Its translation is CASKQGQGVLPRTYEQYF. The whole variable domain, remainder taken from reference TRBV5-1 and TRBJ2-7, is KAGVTQTPRYLIKTRGQQVTLSCSPISGHRSVSWYQQTPGQGLQFLFEYFSETQRNKGNFPGRFSGRQFSNSRSEMNVSTLELGDSALYLCASKQGQGVLPRTYEQYFGPGTRLTVT.

This chain links TRBV7-3 with TRBJ2-7, with D unclear. This CDR3 region has 13 residues. Trimming took 8 bases from V and 4 from J, leaving 15 bases between them. Germline V gene data show CDR1 as SGHTA and CDR2 as FQGTGA. Here the CDR3 reads CASALAPGYEQYF. DNA of the CDR3: TGTGCCAGCGCGCTTGCACCGGGTTACGAGCAGTACTTC.

This clone has just a few counts. J is TRBJ1-6 and V is TRBV7-2; unclear D gene. Between the trimmed V and J ends, which lost 5 bases and 3 bases, there was a span of 14 bases. The CDR3 runs to 16 residues. Per the germline V gene, CDR1 is SGHTA and CDR2 is FQGNSA. CDR3 DNA sequence: TGTGCCAGCAGCCTTTGGCAGAACCTCTATAATTCACCCCTCCACTTT. This sequence encodes CASSLWQNLYNSPLHF. Drawing the rest from reference TRBV7-2 and TRBJ1-6, the complete variable domain is GAGVSQSPSNKVTEKGKDVELRCDPISGHTALYWYRQSLGQGLEFLIYFQGNSAPDKSGLPSDRFSAERTGGSVSTLTIQRTQQEDSAVYLCASSLWQNLYNSPLHFGNGTRLTVT.

The V and J genes are TRBV30 and TRBJ1-1; D unclear. Deletions cut 2 bases from V and 4 bases from J, with 17 bases between. The germline V gene has CDR1 GTSNPN and CDR2 SVGIG (reference sequence). This CDR3 has 15 residues. CDR3 protein: CAWSHEGGRSTEAFF. Here the CDR3 DNA reads TGTGCCTGGAGTCATGAGGGAGGGCGATCCACTGAAGCTTTCTTT.

This clone was counted a single time. The chain has TRBV18 and TRBJ2-5; no reliable D call. Between the trimmed V and J ends, which lost 1 base and 1 base, there was a span of 7 bases. The germline CDR1 and CDR2 sequences are KGHSH and LQKENI. This CDR3 has 14 residues. The CDR3 protein is CASSPLHSQETQYF. The CDR3 bases are TGTGCCAGCTCACCACTCCATTCCCAAGAGACCCAGTACTTC.

V gene TRBV10-3 combines with J gene TRBJ2-4; maybe TRBD1 (5 bases). Germline V gives CDR1 ENHRY, CDR2 SYGVKD. Trimming shortened V by 10 bases and J by 1 base, and 14 bases separated the two germline ends. This CDR3 has 14 residues. The CDR3 DNA is TGTGCCACCCAGGGATTTGGGGCCAAAAACATTCAGTACTTC. It specifies CATQGFGAKNIQYF.

This rearrangement joins TRBV28 to TRBJ1-1; D unresolved. Between the trimmed V and J ends, which lost 5 bases and 0 bases, there was a span of 16 bases. The CDR3 runs 16 residues. Germline V gene lookup returns CDR1 MDHEN and CDR2 SYDVKM. The CDR3 sequence: CASSSPRASMNTEAFF. As DNA, the CDR3 is TGTGCCAGCAGTAGCCCGCGGGCCAGTATGAACACTGAAGCTTTCTTT.

V and J are TRBV6-5 and TRBJ1-2, with 10 bases matching TRBD1. J gave up 4 bases and V 4 bases, and 9 bases lay outside the gene matches. Germline V gene data show CDR1 as MNHEY and CDR2 as SVGAGI. This CDR3 is built from 16 residues. CDR3 sequence: CASSSHGQGVVYGYTF. As DNA, the CDR3 is TGTGCCAGCAGTTCCCACGGACAGGGGGTGGTCTATGGCTACACCTTC.

In the case of this clone: This specimen includes other DNA sequences encoding the same CDR3. The chain has TRBV28 and TRBJ1-5; D gene uncertain. This CDR3 has 12 residues. Germline CDR1 and CDR2: MDHEN and SYDVKM. The V end was cut by 3 bases, the J end by 4 bases, with 4 bases between. Written as DNA, the CDR3 is TGTGCCAGCAGTTTCCCTAATCAGCCCCAGCATTTT. Amino acids: CASSFPNQPQHF. Full variable domain (rest looked up from reference TRBV28 and TRBJ1-5): DVKVTQSSRYLVKRTGEKVFLECVQDMDHENMFWYRQDPGLGLRLIYFSYDVKMKEKGDIPEGYSVSREKKERFSLILESASTNQTSMYLCASSFPNQPQHFGDGTRLSIL.